This is a list of T cell receptor beta chains from one sample in a study of blood T cell repertoires in COVID-19. Sequenced by immunoSEQ multiplex PCR; TCRdb stores in-frame clones only, minus some. This table holds some 250,000 clones, approximately 85% found once. The specimen was PBMCs or T cells enriched from blood (not recorded which). The receptors stem from a woman aged 45-65 years who had recovered from COVID-19. Both conserved end residues are part of each CDR3. A D gene is named only where the DNA matches it firmly. Rows give clone size only sometimes, using once, few, many, or a class for an expanded clone.

d_call	clone_size	v_call	j_call	cdr3_nt	cdr3_aa
-	-	TRBV7-2	TRBJ1-1	TGTGCCAGCAGCTCTAGAGCCGCGGGGGGCGGCACTGAAGCTTTCTTT	CASSSRAAGGGTEAFF
TRBD2	once	TRBV12-3/TRBV12-4	TRBJ2-1	TGTGCCAGCGGCCCGGGGGGTCATGAGCAGTTCTTC	CASGPGGHEQFF
-	-	TRBV13	TRBJ1-2	TGTGCCAGCAGCTTAGGCCAATCGAACATGATAAACTATGGCTACACCTTC	CASSLGQSNMINYGYTF
TRBD1	few	TRBV6-5	TRBJ1-1	TGTGCCAGCGGCGTGACAGGGCAGCGGGCTGAAGCTTTCTTT	CASGVTGQRAEAFF
TRBD1	-	TRBV7-8	TRBJ2-2	TGTGCCACCACTAGGTACAGGGGTGGGAACACCGGGGAGCTGTTTTTT	CATTRYRGGNTGELFF
-	-	TRBV1	TRBJ2-7	TGCACCAGCAGCCCGGGACTAGCGGGAGGCCCAGGATCCTACGAGCAGTACTTC	CTSSPGLAGGPGSYEQYF
TRBD2	-	TRBV6-5	TRBJ2-7	TGTGCCAGCAGTTACTCTGAAGCGGGACCCTACGAGCAGTACTTC	CASSYSEAGPYEQYF
-	few	TRBV7-9	TRBJ1-2	TGTGCCAGCAGCTTCGCGGGTGATGGCTACACCTTC	CASSFAGDGYTF
-	-	TRBV3-1/TRBV3-2	TRBJ2-6	TGTGCCAGCAGCCTCACTCAGGGTTTAGGGGCCAACGTCCTGACTTTC	CASSLTQGLGANVLTF
TRBD1	-	TRBV7-2	TRBJ1-5	TGTGCCAGCAGCTTAGGAGGGGGCCTCCATCAGCCCCAGCATTTT	CASSLGGGLHQPQHF
-	-	TRBV4-1	TRBJ2-7	TGCGCCAGCAGCCAAGAAGGGGCACGGGAGCAGTACTTC	CASSQEGAREQYF
-	-	TRBV7-9	TRBJ1-3	TGTGCCAGCAGTCTTCAGGGCTCTGGAAACACCATATATTTT	CASSLQGSGNTIYF
-	-	TRBV28	TRBJ2-3	TGTGCCAGCAGTTGGGAGGTGGGTCTTCCAGATACGCAGTATTTT	CASSWEVGLPDTQYF
-	-	TRBV9	TRBJ1-2	TGTGCCAGCAGCGTAGAACAACAGAGAATTTATGGCTACACCTTC	CASSVEQQRIYGYTF
TRBD2	-	TRBV10-3	TRBJ2-1	TGTGCCATCAGCCTGTCTAGCGGGATTTACAATGAGCAGTTCTTC	CAISLSSGIYNEQFF
TRBD1	-	TRBV27	TRBJ1-5	TGTGCCAGTGGACAGGGACTAAGCAATCAGCCCCAGCATTTT	CASGQGLSNQPQHF
-	-	TRBV3-1/TRBV3-2	TRBJ1-4	TGTGCCAGCAGCCCCCTAAGCGAGGTGGTCTTGACCGGCGGCGAAAAACTGTTTTTT	CASSPLSEVVLTGGEKLFF
TRBD2	-	TRBV20-1	TRBJ2-7	TGCAGTGCTAGTCGGCTAGCGGGAGGGCCGACTAAGGAGCAGTACTTC	CSASRLAGGPTKEQYF
TRBD2	-	TRBV7-9	TRBJ2-6	TGTGCCAGCAGCCCGCGGGGGGCTGGGGCCAACGTCCTGACTTTC	CASSPRGAGANVLTF
-	-	TRBV2	TRBJ2-7	TGTGCCAGTAGCGTTCGGGGCGAGCAGTACTTC	CASSVRGEQYF
-	-	TRBV5-5	TRBJ1-1	TGTGCCAGCAGCGGGATGGGGGGCACTGAAGCTTTCTTT	CASSGMGGTEAFF
TRBD2	-	TRBV5-4	TRBJ2-7	TGTGCCAGCACCGGGACTAGAAGCCGATCGAACAAAAGCTCCTACGAGCAGTACTTC	CASTGTRSRSNKSSYEQYF
-	-	TRBV3-1/TRBV3-2	TRBJ1-2	TGTGCCAGCAGCCAAGATCTTCGGGGTAACTATGGCTACACCTTC	CASSQDLRGNYGYTF
TRBD1	-	TRBV10-3	TRBJ1-1	TGTGCCATCAGTGACCGGACCGGGACAGGGGAGACTGAAGCTTTCTTT	CAISDRTGTGETEAFF
TRBD1	once	TRBV3-1/TRBV3-2	TRBJ2-5	TGTGCCAGCAGCCTCTCCTCAGGGGGAGAGACCCAGTACTTC	CASSLSSGGETQYF
-	-	TRBV18	TRBJ2-6	TGTGCCAGCTCACCCTTCAGGGTATCTAGCTCTGGGGCCAACGTCCTGACTTTC	CASSPFRVSSSGANVLTF
TRBD1	once	TRBV28	TRBJ1-3	TGTGCCAGCAGTTTCGCCCCAGGACGAGACAGGGCTGGAAACACCATATATTTT	CASSFAPGRDRAGNTIYF
TRBD2	-	TRBV19	TRBJ2-2	TGTGCCACTACCGGGACTAGCGGGAGGGGCGGGGAGCTGTTTTTT	CATTGTSGRGGELFF
-	once	TRBV2	TRBJ2-7	TGTGCCAGCAGGTTTGAGGCCTACGAGCAGTACTTC	CASRFEAYEQYF
TRBD2	-	TRBV5-1	TRBJ2-7	TGCGCCAGCAGCTTGGATCCAGCGGGAGGGCCTGGCGAGCAGTACTTC	CASSLDPAGGPGEQYF
TRBD1	-	TRBV7-9	TRBJ2-3	TGTGCCAGCAGCACCAAACCGGGACAGGAAAGCACAGATACGCAGTATTTT	CASSTKPGQESTDTQYF
-	-	TRBV29-1	TRBJ2-1	TGCAGCGTTGAAGATAGGGGGACCAGCTCCTACAATGAGCAGTTCTTC	CSVEDRGTSSYNEQFF
TRBD1	-	TRBV7-9	TRBJ1-4	TGTGCCAGCATACGAGAGGGGGGACAGGGACGGCAAAAACTGTTTTTT	CASIREGGQGRQKLFF
-	-	TRBV7-9	TRBJ2-1	TGTGCCAGCAGCTTAGTACCGGACTTTGAGCAGTTCTTC	CASSLVPDFEQFF
TRBD1	-	TRBV9	TRBJ1-2	TGTGCCAGCAGCGGGGGGGACAGGGCATACTATGGCTACACCTTC	CASSGGDRAYYGYTF
TRBD2	once	TRBV3-1/TRBV3-2	TRBJ2-7	TGTGCCAGCAGCCAAGAGTTAGCGGGGTCGTTGGACTTC	CASSQELAGSLDF
TRBD2	-	TRBV13	TRBJ2-7	TGTGCCAGCAGCTTAGGCGGGACGGGAGGGATAACCTACGAGCAGTACTTC	CASSLGGTGGITYEQYF
-	-	TRBV27	TRBJ1-1	TGTGCCAGCAGCTGGGGGCCAGGGGCCACTGAAGCTTTCTTT	CASSWGPGATEAFF
TRBD1	-	TRBV6-1	TRBJ2-1	TGTGCCAGCAGTGAAACGGGACAGGGCGATGAGCAGTTCTTC	CASSETGQGDEQFF
TRBD2	-	TRBV19	TRBJ2-1	TGTGCCAGTAGTCCCGGGACTAGCGGGAGAGGTGAGCAGTTCTTC	CASSPGTSGRGEQFF
-	-	TRBV10-3	TRBJ2-1	TGTGCCATCAGTGAGTTCGACTCCAAAGGCAATGAGCAGTTCTTC	CAISEFDSKGNEQFF
TRBD2	-	TRBV5-1	TRBJ2-7	TGCGCCAGCAGCTTCTGGGAGGGAGAGCAGTACTTC	CASSFWEGEQYF
TRBD1	-	TRBV27	TRBJ1-1	TGTGCCAGCAGTTTATCACCAGGGGGCTGGGCTGAAGCTTTCTTT	CASSLSPGGWAEAFF
TRBD2	-	TRBV10-3	TRBJ2-4	TGTGCCATCAGTGAGTCGGGAGGGGTAGCCAAAAACATTCAGTACTTC	CAISESGGVAKNIQYF
-	-	TRBV6-5	TRBJ2-7	TGTGCCAGCAGCTCCACACAGGTTTCCTACGAGCAGTACTTC	CASSSTQVSYEQYF
TRBD1	-	TRBV3-1/TRBV3-2	TRBJ1-1	TGTGCCAGCAGCCAACTTTTTAAAGGGGGCGCAGAGGCTTTCTTT	CASSQLFKGGAEAFF
TRBD2	-	TRBV9	TRBJ2-1	TGTGCCAGCAGCGTAGCGGGAGGGCCATACAATGAGCAGTTCTTC	CASSVAGGPYNEQFF
TRBD2	-	TRBV7-8	TRBJ2-1	TGTGCCAGCAGCGACGGACTAGCGGGTTTCTACAATGAGCAGTTCTTC	CASSDGLAGFYNEQFF
TRBD2	-	TRBV11-3	TRBJ2-3	TGTGCCAGCCGGGGAGGGGCGCCCACAGATACGCAGTATTTT	CASRGGAPTDTQYF
TRBD2	-	TRBV15	TRBJ2-1	TGTGCCACCAGCAGACTAGCGGGAGCTAGAAATGAGCAGTTCTTC	CATSRLAGARNEQFF
TRBD1	-	TRBV12-5	TRBJ2-7	TGTGCTAGTGGTTTGCATATTTACAGGGGGCTCAAGTTCTACGAGCAGTACTTC	CASGLHIYRGLKFYEQYF
-	-	TRBV7-8	TRBJ2-1	TGTGCCAGCAGCCTAAACAATGAGCAGTTCTTC	CASSLNNEQFF
-	-	TRBV30	TRBJ2-2	TGTGCCTGGAGTACGGGGATCTTCACCGGGGAGCTGTTTTTT	CAWSTGIFTGELFF
TRBD2	-	TRBV30	TRBJ2-3	TGTGCCTGGATCGTTCCCGGGGGGAGCACAGATACGCAGTATTTT	CAWIVPGGSTDTQYF
TRBD2	-	TRBV7-2	TRBJ2-1	TGTGCCAGCAGCTTACTCGAGCGGGAGGTATCTTGGGACAATGAGCAGTTCTTC	CASSLLEREVSWDNEQFF
-	-	TRBV28	TRBJ1-1	TGTGCCAGCAGGGCGGCTATTAGATGGAGTCGGGACACTGAAGCTTTCTTT	CASRAAIRWSRDTEAFF
-	-	TRBV3-1/TRBV3-2	TRBJ1-4	TGTGCCAGCAGCCATAGGGACAACCGCCCCGAAAAACTGTTTTTT	CASSHRDNRPEKLFF
TRBD2	-	TRBV5-6	TRBJ2-7	TGTGCCAGCAGCTTGGGTGGGACTAGCCCCTACGAGCAGTACTTC	CASSLGGTSPYEQYF